The 5 T cell receptor beta chains below were found in one sample sequenced in a study of radiotherapy plus CTLA-4 blockade in lung cancer. The table came from immunoSEQ multiplex PCR; TCRdb's copy has only in-frame clones and leaves some out. This repertoire shows more than 40,000 clones, around 76% found once; its top ten account for 11%. The sample consisted of peripheral blood, taken from a patient treated with radiotherapy plus ipilimumab. All receptors come from a human donor with non-small cell lung cancer who had stable disease on radiotherapy plus ipilimumab.

The V call is TRBV13, the J call TRBJ1-1, with D possibly matching TRBD1 (6 bases). CDR3 length equals 15 residues. Per germline, CDR1 PRHDT and CDR2 FYEKMQ (reference sequence). Trimming removed 5 bases at V and 11 bases at J, with 24 bases between. The CDR3 DNA reads TGTGCCAGCAGCCCTAGAACGGACAGTACTCCCGGGGCTTTCTTT. This translates into CASSPRTDSTPGAFF.

The genes are TRBV7-2 and TRBJ2-3; tentatively, D is TRBD1 (5 bases). V dropped 2 bases and J dropped 0 bases, with 15 bases sitting between them. Germline loops: CDR1 SGHTA, CDR2 FQGNSA. The length of the CDR3 is 17 residues. The CDR3 spells CASSLKGWRTSTDTQYF. The DNA for the CDR3 is TGTGCCAGCAGCTTAAAGGGGTGGAGAACTAGCACAGATACGCAGTATTTT.

The chain couples TRBV10-3 to TRBJ1-6; 7 nucleotides line up with TRBD1. The V segment lost 7 bases and the J segment 9 bases; nucleotides outside the gene matches: 9. The CDR3 covers 14 residues. CDR1 ENHRY and CDR2 SYGVKD come from the germline V gene. The DNA of the CDR3 is TGTGCCATCACCGACAGGGAGATAGGTTCACCCCTCCACTTT. Protein: CAITDREIGSPLHF.

The chain is built from TRBV29-1 and TRBJ2-5; 10 bases line up with TRBD2. From germline, CDR1 is SQVTM and CDR2 ANQGSEA. Losses at the gene ends were 0 bases for V and 4 bases for J; bases not matched to a gene: 5. The CDR3 runs to 15 residues. The CDR3 region has the DNA TGCAGCGTTGAAGATACTAGCGGGGTAGGAGAGACCCAGTACTTC. Its translation: CSVEDTSGVGETQYF.

This clone was observed at least ten times. The chain is built from TRBV7-9 and TRBJ2-4; D may be TRBD1 (6 bases). Trimming removed 4 bases from V and 8 bases from J, with 21 bases in between. Germline V gene sequence: CDR1 SEHNR, CDR2 FQNEAQ (reference sequence). This CDR3 is built from 16 residues. This chain's CDR3 is CASSSRRTDYLDIQYF. Here the CDR3 DNA reads TGTGCCAGCAGCTCGCGAAGGACAGACTACCTGGACATTCAGTACTTC.